This passage covers 20 T cell receptor beta chains from one sample sequenced in a study of T-cell reconstitution after alpha-beta-depleted transplantation in children. Library preparation (for TCRbeta) was performed with unique molecular identifiers. TCRdb ran MiXCR on the PCR reads and lists one entry per CDR3 protein. The sample comprises over 200,000 distinct CDR3 sequences, 8% to 9.5% of which are singletons, and 6.2% rests with the top ten. The specimen was PBMCs from the stem cell graft donor, collected from the stem cell graft. These receptor sequences come from a human donor who donated a stem cell graft to a child with acute lymphoblastic leukemia.

This clonotype was detected a few times. This chain links TRBV29-1 with TRBJ1-2, with 7 nucleotides matching TRBD1. Germline CDR1 reads SQVTM; CDR2 reads ANQGSEA. Losses at the gene ends were 4 bases for V and 6 bases for J; bases not matched to a gene: 11. This CDR3 has 14 residues. DNA of the CDR3: TGCAGCGTTGGTTTTTTCGGGACAGAGAATGGCTACACCTTC. Translating gives CSVGFFGTENGYTF.

This clonotype was recorded at least ten times. This sequence joins TRBV11-2 and TRBJ2-2; TRBD2 matches at 8 bases. The CDR3 is 15 residues long. Trimming at V came to 5 bases and at J to 7 bases, leaving 9 bases not matched to a gene. The V gene's germline CDR1 is SGHAT and CDR2 FQNNGV. Here the CDR3 DNA reads TGTGCCAGCAGCGCCATAGCGGGGTCGGGCGGGGAGCTGTTTTTT. It yields the protein CASSAIAGSGGELFF.

The gene calls are TRBV6-4 and TRBJ1-2, with TRBD1 matching 7 bases. With V trimmed by 2 bases and J by 6 bases, 15 bases remained unmatched. Germline values: CDR1 MRHNA, CDR2 SNTAGT. This CDR3 contains 17 residues. The CDR3 DNA reads as TGTGCCAGCAGTGACGGGACAGCATCACCGCCGAGGGATGGCTACACCTTC. Translated, it gives CASSDGTASPPRDGYTF.

The sample holds a few counts of this clonotype. This chain uses TRBV12-3 or TRBV12-4 with TRBJ1-4; 7 nucleotides agree with TRBD1. Trimming cost V 6 bases and J 8 bases; bases outside gene matches: 12. This CDR3 has 15 amino acids. The CDR3 protein is CASSKKGTDREKLFF. CDR3 in DNA: TGTGCCAGCAGCAAGAAAGGGACAGATAGGGAAAAACTGTTTTTT.

This chain uses TRBV5-1 with TRBJ2-1; 9 bases map to TRBD2. J was trimmed by 7 bases and V by 3 bases; bases with no gene match: 5. The germline gives CDR1 SGHRS, CDR2 YFSETQ. The CDR3 is 14 amino acids. The CDR3 DNA reads as TGCGCCAGCAGCTCCGCAGCGGGGGGTAATGAGCAGTTCTTC. It codes for CASSSAAGGNEQFF.

The CDR3 DNA sequence: TGTGCCAGCAGCCCTAGGACAGGAAGTACTGAAGCTTTCTTT. Its protein product is CASSPRTGSTEAFF. The chain combines TRBV6-1 with TRBJ1-1; 7 bases line up with TRBD1. V trimming: 6 bases; J trimming: 5 bases; junction bases outside the gene matches: 9. This CDR3 region has 14 residues. Looked up from germline, CDR1 is MNHNS and CDR2 is SASEGT.

This clonotype was detected ten times or more. V is TRBV7-9 and J is TRBJ2-1; D perhaps matches TRBD1 (6 bases). The CDR3 runs to 17 residues. Trimming took 0 bases from V and 8 from J, leaving 20 bases between them. Germline CDR1 is SEHNR and CDR2 is FQNEAQ (reference sequence). This chain's CDR3 is CASSLARMGALLDEQFF. The CDR3 coding sequence is TGTGCCAGCAGCTTAGCGCGAATGGGGGCCCTTCTCGATGAGCAGTTCTTC.

This clonotype was detected ten times or more. The chain is built from TRBV20-1 and TRBJ2-7, with 9 bases that match TRBD2. The V gene end was trimmed by 1 base and the J gene end by 0 bases; junction bases not matched to a gene: 1. The CDR3 is 14 residues long. CDR1 DFQATT and CDR2 SNEGSKA come from the germline V gene (reference sequence). CDR3 sequence reads: CSARASGASYEQYF. The CDR3 DNA sequence: TGCAGTGCTAGAGCTAGCGGGGCCTCCTACGAGCAGTACTTC.

In DNA form, the CDR3 reads TGCAGCGTTGAGATGGGGCTACCCTATGGCTACACCTTC. As protein: CSVEMGLPYGYTF. V gene TRBV29-1 combines with J gene TRBJ1-2; tentative D call: TRBD1 (5 bases). The CDR3 extends over 13 amino acids. Germline loops: CDR1 SQVTM, CDR2 ANQGSEA. Deletions cut 3 bases from V and 4 bases from J, with 12 bases between.

This clonotype was recorded at least ten times. The rearrangement joins TRBV21-1 to TRBJ2-1; the table names TRBD2, a call not compared with the DNA. TRBV21-1 represents a pseudogene. This CDR3 has 14 amino acids. In DNA, the CDR3 is TGTGCCTCCAAAAGGGGAGGGAGAGAGAATGAGCAGTTCTTC. Its protein is CASKRGGRENEQFF.

This clonotype was picked up many times. The genes are TRBV20-1 and TRBJ2-7; 10 bases agree with TRBD2. The V gene's germline CDR1 is DFQATT and CDR2 SNEGSKA (reference sequence). The CDR3 sequence is 14 residues long. J was trimmed by 6 bases and V by 6 bases; bases with no gene match: 11. The CDR3 reads CSALGVQRGGEQYF. The CDR3 coding sequence is TGCAGTGCGCTCGGTGTACAGCGGGGGGGCGAGCAGTACTTC.

This clonotype showed up just a few times. This chain uses TRBV18 with TRBJ2-7; 8 positions match TRBD1. V dropped 5 bases and J dropped 0; count of bases not matched to a gene: 9. The CDR3 runs 16 residues. Germline CDR1 and CDR2: KGHSH and LQKENI. CDR3 sequence: CASSDTDRVSSYEQYF. The CDR3 nucleotides are TGTGCCAGCTCAGATACGGACAGGGTCAGCTCCTACGAGCAGTACTTC. The whole variable domain, filled in from reference TRBV18 and TRBJ2-7, reads NAGVMQNPRHLVRRRGQEARLRCSPMKGHSHVYWYRQLPEEGLKFMVYLQKENIIDESGMPKERFSAEFPKEGPSILRIQQVVRGDSAAYFCASSDTDRVSSYEQYFGPGTRLTVT.

The table lists this clonotype with a few counts. V usage is TRBV5-1 and J usage is TRBJ2-3; 10 positions agree with TRBD2. CDR3 length: 19 amino acids. J was trimmed by 0 bases and V by 3 bases; bases with no gene match: 13. Germline assignment: CDR1 SGHRS and CDR2 YFSETQ. DNA of the CDR3: TGCGCCAGCAGCTCAACGACCACCACTAGCGGGGTTAGCACAGATACGCAGTATTTT. Translation gives CASSSTTTTSGVSTDTQYF.

The rearrangement joins TRBV5-8 to TRBJ2-7; 10 bases align to TRBD1. With 4 bases clipped from V and 5 bases from J, the junction kept 9 bases outside the gene matches. The CDR3 is made up of 15 amino acids. CDR1 SGHTS and CDR2 YDEGEE come from the germline V gene. The CDR3 reads CASSQWDRGINEQYF. CDR3 DNA: TGTGCCAGCAGCCAGTGGGACAGGGGTATAAACGAGCAGTACTTC.

The sample holds many counts of this clonotype. The chain has TRBV4-3 and TRBJ1-1; D possibly corresponds to TRBD1 (5 bases). The V end was cut by 0 bases, the J end by 4 bases, with 12 bases between. Germline lookup yields CDR1 LGHNA and CDR2 YSLEER. The CDR3 is made up of 15 amino acids. DNA for the CDR3: TGCGCCAGCAGCCAAGAGGGACCCCTGAGCACTGAAGCTTTCTTT. As protein: CASSQEGPLSTEAFF.

This clonotype was counted between two and nine times. The chain has TRBV20-1 and TRBJ2-1; 14 nucleotides line up with TRBD2. Germline values: CDR1 DFQATT, CDR2 SNEGSKA (reference sequence). CDR3 size: 21 residues. Trimming took 0 bases from V and 2 from J; bases not matched to a gene: 15. The CDR3 DNA sequence: TGCAGTGCTAGAGATCACGTGGCGACTAGCGGGGGGGCCGCGGCCTACAATGAGCAGTTCTTC. Its protein is CSARDHVATSGGAAAYNEQFF.

This clonotype was found a few times. The chain uses TRBV4-1 and TRBJ1-3; no clear D. With 0 bases removed from V and 5 bases from J, the gap between germline ends came to 8 bases. Germline CDR1 MGHRA, CDR2 YSYEKL. CDR3 length: 14 amino acids. CDR3 sequence reads: CASSQDSVRNTIYF. The CDR3 coding sequence is TGCGCCAGCAGCCAAGACTCAGTGAGAAACACCATATATTTT.

This clonotype was recorded a few times. The chain is built from TRBV5-1 and TRBJ1-1; tentative D call: TRBD1 (5 bases). Germline V gene sequence: CDR1 SGHRS, CDR2 YFSETQ. The CDR3 length is 15 residues. V was pared by 3 bases and J by 5 bases, with 17 bases between. CDR3 in DNA: TGCGCCAGCAGCTCCTTTGAGGGGTTGGGAACTGAAGCTTTCTTT. Protein sequence: CASSSFEGLGTEAFF. Drawing the rest from reference TRBV5-1 and TRBJ1-1, the complete variable domain is KAGVTQTPRYLIKTRGQQVTLSCSPISGHRSVSWYQQTPGQGLQFLFEYFSETQRNKGNFPGRFSGRQFSNSRSEMNVSTLELGDSALYLCASSSFEGLGTEAFFGQGTRLTVV.

This chain uses TRBV7-9 with TRBJ2-7, with D possibly being TRBD2 (6 bases). CDR3 length equals 14 residues. Looked up from germline, CDR1 is SEHNR and CDR2 is FQNEAQ (reference sequence). The V end was cut by 3 bases, the J end by 6 bases, with 15 bases between. CDR3 in amino acids: CASSFPGGDREQYF. For the CDR3, the DNA is TGTGCCAGCAGCTTCCCCGGGGGTGATCGCGAGCAGTACTTC.

This clonotype was seen a handful of times. The genes are TRBV19 and TRBJ2-7; TRBD2 matches at 9 bases. Germline CDR1 is LNHDA and CDR2 is SQIVND (reference sequence). V lost 9 bases to trimming and J lost 5 bases; unmatched junction nucleotides: 5. The CDR3 has 12 amino acids. The CDR3 here is CASGASGNEQYF. As DNA, the CDR3 is TGTGCCAGCGGAGCTAGCGGGAACGAGCAGTACTTC.